The entry below gives a single TCR beta chain sequence along with its context. No cognate antigen has been identified for it. Base qualities were left out, and no much larger clone turns up one base away. This entry comes from a study of T cells in Graves' hyperthyroidism and ophthalmopathy (dated by TCRdb to between 2018 and 2021). Background for the entire study: Peripheral blood was sampled at the time of initial diagnosis, prior to any treatment. To identify distinguishing TCR V-J signatures, a discovery cohort of about 95 patients was used, comprising some 43 with Graves' ophthalmopathy and some 60 with stable Graves' hyperthyroidism. An independent validation cohort of 18 to 20 hyperthyroidism patients and 15 or so patients who later progressed to ophthalmopathy tested prospective prediction of ophthalmopathy. The 95 to 100 discovery patients were randomly split 7:3 into training and test sets. In six Graves' hyperthyroidism patients, the study also compared T-cell repertoires from thyroid tissue with T-cell repertoires from blood. After sampling, hyperthyroidism patients received methimazole starting at 30 mg daily, and ophthalmopathy patients received high-dose intravenous methylprednisolone. The paper reports TCR Vbeta CDR3 sequencing of approximately 140 peripheral blood samples: some 44 ophthalmopathy, approximately 74 hyperthyroidism and roughly 17 progressor patients. Here is what the overall study found, with its caveats: A 13 V-J signature model separated ophthalmopathy from stable hyperthyroidism, with approximately 86% sensitivity and about 81% specificity in cross-validation and 80%/75% in testing. Sample size was not statistically predetermined, and investigators were not blinded to group allocation. In validation, the model predicted progression to ophthalmopathy a median of approximately 6.3 months before onset, with about 64% sensitivity and just under 75% specificity. Most expanded thyroid clonotypes (frequency above 0.001) were also detected in blood, suggesting blood repertoires may reflect thyroid immune responses.

The V and J ends are trimmed by 6 bases and 8 bases, leaving 20 bases between them. CDR1 is given as LGHNT and CDR2 as FRNRAP, both from the germline V gene. The CDR3 sequence holds 15 residues, the cysteine and phenylalanine included. The CDR3 DNA has 45 bases and is translated from base 1. Amplification of TCR beta CDR3 regions was carried out from RNA transcripts. The first round of RT-PCR for the TCR CDR3 was performed with the HTBI primer set and the Qiagen OneStep RT-PCR kit. Libraries were constructed in a second round of multiplex PCR, after which size selection and purification were carried out. The libraries were sequenced on an Illumina HiSeq2000 using paired-end 100 bp reads. For the original study's pipeline: Raw data were processed with SOAPnuke, discarding reads with adapters, uncalled bases, mean Phred below 15, or no exact constant-primer or identifier match. High-quality paired reads were merged with COPE v1.2.5, and unique nucleotide sequences were defined as clonotypes. MiTCR v1.1 was used to align clonotypes to the IMGT TRBV, TRBD and TRBJ reference segments. The analysis was restricted to V-J combinations with a frequency above 0.0001, which together covered 99% to 99.2% of the repertoires. A TCS score was defined as the ratio of F50 (clonal expansion) to E x V (chaos), with BLOSUM62-based TCRdist applied between CDR3 peptides within each V-J. Welch's t-statistics and random forest reduced 500 to 550 V-J features to 10 to 15, which were used in a naive Bayes classifier (R e1071). TCRdb reprocessing: public reads trimmed at Q25 with fastp, clones called with MiXCR, in-frame beta chains kept. Each record represents a unique CDR3 protein, reported with the most common genes and DNA among its rows. TCRdb's processing, not the authors' own work, is the source of the V and J calls. The sample table lists hundreds of thousands of distinct CDR3 sequences, roughly 14% of them with a count of one. Less than 6% of the sample is taken by the ten largest.

The hyperthyroidism patients were between 18 and 65 years old and newly diagnosed, with a disease duration of less than 2 months. Exclusion was applied to patients with uncontrolled infections, other autoimmune diseases, pregnancy or lactation. Diagnoses were based on clinical symptoms, serum thyroxine and TRAb, thyroid ultrasound and orbital computed tomography. Blood from progressor patients was drawn when they were first diagnosed with hyperthyroidism, before any ophthalmopathy symptoms appeared. PBMCs were isolated from more than 8 ml of fresh peripheral blood by Ficoll-Paque density gradient centrifugation. Progressor patients were defined as those initially diagnosed with Graves' hyperthyroidism in whom ophthalmopathy developed during follow-up. Total RNA was extracted using Trizol reagent, and RNA quality was assessed on an Agilent 2100 Bioanalyzer.

This TCR was sampled from a woman aged 25 to 39 with Graves' hyperthyroidism that later progressed to Graves' ophthalmopathy. The rearranged chain carries TRBV12-5 and TRBJ2-1; no D gene call is confident. The specimen was blood. CDR3 protein: CASGQNNGGVHEQFF. The base sequence is TGTGCTAGTGGACAGAATAACGGTGGGGTGCATGAGCAGTTCTTC.